Listed here are 13 T cell receptor beta chains from one sample, sequenced in a study of response to subunit inactivated influenza vaccine. Each CDR3 protein is one row after TCRdb ran MiXCR on the RT-PCR reads. Among 170,000 or so distinct CDR3 sequences listed, around 10% were seen once. The sample in question was CD8+ T cells sorted from PBMCs, obtained around 25 months after vaccination. The origin of the receptors is a man aged 45 to 70 who received an inactivated influenza vaccine.

Ten or more counts support this clonotype. The V gene is TRBV10-3, the J gene TRBJ2-7, with 9 positions matching TRBD1. The CDR3 length is 12 residues. V shed 9 bases and J 5 bases; nucleotides not matched to a gene: 5. From germline, CDR1 is ENHRY and CDR2 SYGVKD. The CDR3 DNA follows: TGTGCCATAGGACAGGGGATACACGAGCAGTACTTC. Its protein is CAIGQGIHEQYF.

This clonotype was found many times. The V gene is TRBV19, the J gene TRBJ2-2; D assignment may be TRBD1 or TRBD2 (5 bases each). Germline values: CDR1 LNHDA, CDR2 SQIVND (reference sequence). The CDR3 is made up of 15 amino acids. V was pared by 5 bases and J by 4 bases, with 14 bases between. CDR3 in amino acids: CASSPAGRGTGELFF. CDR3 in DNA: TGTGCCAGTAGTCCCGCAGGGAGAGGCACCGGGGAGCTGTTTTTT.

The gene calls are TRBV5-6 and TRBJ2-1; 14 bases line up with TRBD2. From germline, CDR1 is SGHDT and CDR2 YYEEEE. The CDR3 runs 15 residues. The V segment lost 3 bases and the J segment 15 bases; nucleotides outside the gene matches: 11. The CDR3 is CASSSGTSGRFGGFF. For the CDR3, the DNA is TGTGCCAGCAGCTCAGGGACTAGCGGGAGATTTGGGGGGTTCTTC.

V gene TRBV28 combines with J gene TRBJ2-5; D gene unclear. This CDR3 spans 13 amino acids. Trimming took 8 bases from V and 0 from J, leaving 10 bases between them. The germline V gene encodes CDR1 MDHEN and CDR2 SYDVKM. The CDR3 is CASRVVDQETQYF. The CDR3 region has the DNA TGTGCCAGCCGAGTCGTGGACCAAGAGACCCAGTACTTC.

There are a few counts of this clonotype. The chain uses TRBV15 and TRBJ1-5; tentatively, D is TRBD1 (5 bases). Germline V gives CDR1 LNHNV, CDR2 YYDKDF (reference sequence). V was trimmed by 5 bases and J by 0 bases, leaving 5 bases between them. This CDR3 has 13 amino acids. The CDR3 region has the DNA TGTGCCACCAGCCAGGGTAGCAATCAGCCCCAGCATTTT. This encodes CATSQGSNQPQHF.

The V and J genes are TRBV4-2 and TRBJ2-3; a possible D gene is TRBD2 (6 bases). CDR1 is LGHNA, CDR2 YNFKEQ, per germline. The ends were cut back, 1 base at V and 4 bases at J, with 12 bases in the middle. This CDR3 is built from 15 residues. CDR3 residues: CASSQVVGRADTQYF. The DNA of the CDR3 is TGTGCCAGCAGCCAAGTAGTCGGGAGAGCAGATACGCAGTATTTT.

The sample holds a few counts of this clonotype. V is TRBV18 and J is TRBJ1-2, with a weak D call TRBD1 (5 bases). Per germline, CDR1 KGHSH and CDR2 LQKENI. CDR3 length equals 12 residues. Trimming removed 3 bases from V and 8 bases from J, with 10 bases in between. The CDR3: CASSPVGAGYTF. The CDR3 bases are TGTGCCAGCTCACCGGTAGGGGCGGGCTACACCTTC.

This clonotype has ten or more counts. The chain carries TRBV4-3 and TRBJ2-2; no definite D call. The V end lost 1 base, the J end lost 4 bases, and 7 bases lay between the germline ends. Germline V CDR1 and CDR2: LGHNA, YSLEER. The CDR3 is made up of 14 amino acids. CDR3 amino acids: CASSQGVLTGELFF. CDR3 coding DNA: TGCGCCAGCAGCCAAGGGGTCCTCACCGGGGAGCTGTTTTTT.

V and J are TRBV5-1 and TRBJ1-1; D not resolved. The V gene lost 0 bases and the J gene lost 1 base, with 10 bases spanning the gap. The CDR3 is 15 residues long. CDR1 is SGHRS, CDR2 YFSETQ, per germline. The CDR3, as DNA: TGCGCCAGCAGCTTGGATGGCAGAGGGAACACTGAAGCTTTCTTT. It is translated as CASSLDGRGNTEAFF.

This clonotype occurred many times. V usage is TRBV7-2 and J usage is TRBJ2-3; possibly TRBD1 for D (6 bases). V was shortened by 2 bases and J by 4 bases, with 16 bases between the two germline ends. The CDR3 is made up of 16 amino acids. Germline CDR1 reads SGHTA; CDR2 reads FQGNSA. This CDR3 reads CASSLSGPRGPDTQYF. The CDR3 DNA follows: TGTGCCAGCAGCTTATCCGGCCCCAGGGGTCCAGATACGCAGTATTTT.

The chain has TRBV10-2 and TRBJ1-2; D remains unclear. Trimming stripped 2 bases from V and 0 bases from J, with 4 bases between. The V gene's germline CDR1 is WSHSY and CDR2 SAAADI. The CDR3 loop spans 13 amino acids. Here the CDR3 DNA reads TGCGCCAGCAGTGAGACAGCTAACTATGGCTACACCTTC. Its translation: CASSETANYGYTF.

About this clonotype: Just one base apart from a much larger clone, this may be a read error. This chain links TRBV29-1 with TRBJ2-7; D call uncertain. Trimming removed 3 bases at V and 2 bases at J, with 5 bases between. The CDR3 sequence is 11 residues long. Germline V gene sequence: CDR1 SQVTM, CDR2 ANQGSEA. The CDR3 protein is CSVEYPYEQYF. DNA for the CDR3: TGCAGCGTTGAGTATCCCTACGAGCAGTACTTC.

CDR3 bases: TGTGCCAGCGCTAGCGGGAGGAATTTCAATGAGCAGTTCTTC. Its translation: CASASGRNFNEQFF. The J gene is TRBJ2-1, the V gene TRBV2; 11 bases align to TRBD2. The germline V gene has CDR1 SNHLY and CDR2 FYNNEI. V trimming: 8 bases; J trimming: 6 bases; junction bases outside the gene matches: 6. This CDR3 spans 14 amino acids. Full variable domain (outside the CDR3, taken from reference TRBV2 and TRBJ2-1): EPEVTQTPSHQVTQMGQEVILRCVPISNHLYFYWYRQILGQKVEFLVSFYNNEISEKSEIFDDQFSVERPDGSNFTLKIRSTKLEDSAMYFCASASGRNFNEQFFGPGTRLTVL.